This TCR beta chain was documented in a study of CD8+CD57+ T cells in acquired aplastic anemia. There are 19 residues in the CDR3. The germline CDR1 and CDR2 sequences are MNHEY and SVGAGI. The V segment lost 2 bases and the J segment 0 bases; nucleotides outside the gene matches: 6. CD8+CD57+ cell expansion, shown by flow cytometry, had occurred in the patients selected for sequencing. On this clonotype: Its antigen is not known.

Study outcomes and limitations: Patients and controls shared twenty-nine CD8+ CDR3 sequences.

Genomic DNA, the template, was used for profiling of the TCR beta VDJ and CDR3. TCRdb used MiXCR to reprocess the reads, holding one entry per CDR3 protein. The sample consists of about 290,000 distinct CDR3 sequences, 56% of them appearing once. The chain recombines TRBV6-5 with TRBJ2-3; 15 bases are shared with TRBD2. The source material was sorted CD4+, CD8+, or CD8+CD57+ T cells (not recorded which) from PBMCs. The sequence came from a human donor with aplastic anemia. CDR3 bases: TGTGCCAGCAGTTACCGGGGACTAGCGGGGGGCCGGAGCACAGATACGCAGTATTTT. This codes for CASSYRGLAGGRSTDTQYF.